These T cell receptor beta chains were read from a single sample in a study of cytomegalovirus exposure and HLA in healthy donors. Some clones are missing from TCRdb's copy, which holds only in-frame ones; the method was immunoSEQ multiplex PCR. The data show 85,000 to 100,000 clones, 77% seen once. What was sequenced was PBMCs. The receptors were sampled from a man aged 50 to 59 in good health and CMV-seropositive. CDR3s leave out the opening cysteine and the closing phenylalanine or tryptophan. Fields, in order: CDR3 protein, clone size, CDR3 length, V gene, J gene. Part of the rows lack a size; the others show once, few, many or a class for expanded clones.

ASSPLGAYEQY	NA	11	TRBV7-2	TRBJ2-7
ASSLDRGSIPMNTEAF	NA	16	TRBV5-4	TRBJ1-1
ASSQEDRDPGELF	NA	13	TRBV4-2	TRBJ2-2
ASSSRFGDFEQY	NA	12	TRBV6-1	TRBJ2-7
AWSVAANTIY	once	10	TRBV30	TRBJ1-3
ASTEGQPANYGYT	NA	13	TRBV6-1	TRBJ1-2
ASSYRVRDAYEQY	NA	13	TRBV5-6	NA
ASSVVTPNTEAF	NA	12	TRBV9	TRBJ1-1
ASKELNTEAF	NA	10	TRBV6-1	TRBJ1-1
ASSPRDRGDQY	NA	11	TRBV5-1	TRBJ2-4
ASSLSGQGAGEQF	NA	13	TRBV7-2	TRBJ2-1
ASSPGTGTTYEQY	NA	13	TRBV9	TRBJ2-7
ASSDWTGIAGELF	NA	13	TRBV2	TRBJ2-2
ASSRVDLASSSYNGQF	NA	16	TRBV5-6	TRBJ2-1
ASSNSKTGVRNQPQH	NA	15	TRBV7-9	TRBJ1-5
ASTKTGTGGPTDTQY	NA	15	TRBV27	TRBJ2-3
ASSQFGQVAKNIQY	NA	14	TRBV4-3	TRBJ2-4
ASSMGQYNEQF	NA	11	TRBV19	TRBJ2-1
ASSLVGTISGANVLT	once	15	TRBV11-2	TRBJ2-6
ASSLGGGHNYGYT	NA	13	TRBV7-9	TRBJ1-2
AISEGGLAGDNEQF	NA	14	TRBV10-3	TRBJ2-1
ASGKTSGGAETQY	NA	13	TRBV5-1	TRBJ2-5
ASSLTGGFGEQF	NA	12	TRBV7-3	TRBJ2-1
ASSPREGPVNTEAF	NA	14	TRBV18	TRBJ1-1
ASSHGGGEGYT	NA	11	TRBV4-3	TRBJ1-2
ASSPHGGTGNTGELF	NA	15	TRBV5-1	TRBJ2-2
ASILYGGAVETQY	NA	13	TRBV6-1	TRBJ2-5
ASSQDEQDIYNEQF	NA	14	TRBV4-2	TRBJ2-1
ASSATGTGGGFYEQY	few	15	TRBV27	TRBJ2-7
ASSFTGTTGELF	NA	12	TRBV7-2	TRBJ2-2
ASKRGDPTGELF	NA	12	TRBV10-3	TRBJ2-2
ASSLDGYNSPLH	NA	12	TRBV11-2	TRBJ1-6
ASSALIGAGGYT	NA	12	TRBV9	TRBJ1-2
ASSAPPHREAF	NA	11	TRBV19	TRBJ1-1
ASSPERGQGVGETQY	NA	15	TRBV9	TRBJ2-5
AIISDNTGELF	few	11	TRBV10-3	TRBJ2-2
ASSERLAGGNEQF	once	13	TRBV6-1	TRBJ2-1
ASSDLRDSEAF	NA	11	TRBV6-1	TRBJ1-1
SSSSGGRETQY	NA	11	TRBV29-1	TRBJ2-5
ASSQGRAGRNNEQF	NA	14	TRBV4-1	TRBJ2-1
ASSQTPGGTNEKLF	few	14	TRBV4-1	TRBJ1-4
ASSPPSGDSYEQY	NA	13	TRBV5-6	TRBJ2-7
ASSEGGREKLF	NA	11	TRBV10-2	TRBJ1-4
ASKRNTDTQY	NA	10	TRBV10-2	TRBJ2-3
ASSLTSGGETGELF	NA	14	TRBV7-2	TRBJ2-2
ASSEEGLAGELF	NA	12	TRBV2	TRBJ2-2
ASSIATPTITDTQY	NA	14	TRBV5-1	TRBJ2-3